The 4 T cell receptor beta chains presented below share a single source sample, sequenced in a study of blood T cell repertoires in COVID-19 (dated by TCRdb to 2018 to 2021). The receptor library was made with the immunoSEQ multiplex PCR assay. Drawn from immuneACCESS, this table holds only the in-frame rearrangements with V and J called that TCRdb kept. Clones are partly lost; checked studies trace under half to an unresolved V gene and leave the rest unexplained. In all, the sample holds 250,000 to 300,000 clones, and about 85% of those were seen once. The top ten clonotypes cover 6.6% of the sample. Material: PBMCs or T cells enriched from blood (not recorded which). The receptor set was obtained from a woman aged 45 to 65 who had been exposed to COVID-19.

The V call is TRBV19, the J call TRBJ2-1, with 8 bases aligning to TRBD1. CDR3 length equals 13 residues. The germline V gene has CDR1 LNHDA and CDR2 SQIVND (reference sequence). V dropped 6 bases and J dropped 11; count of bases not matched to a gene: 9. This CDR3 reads CASSYSWTGQQFF. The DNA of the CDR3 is TGTGCCAGTAGCTATTCCTGGACAGGGCAGCAGTTCTTC.

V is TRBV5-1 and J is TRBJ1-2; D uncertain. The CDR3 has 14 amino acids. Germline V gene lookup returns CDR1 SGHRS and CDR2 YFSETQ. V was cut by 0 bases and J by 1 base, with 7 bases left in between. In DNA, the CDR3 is TGCGCCAGCAGCTTGGCACCAGATAACTATGGCTACACCTTC. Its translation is CASSLAPDNYGYTF.

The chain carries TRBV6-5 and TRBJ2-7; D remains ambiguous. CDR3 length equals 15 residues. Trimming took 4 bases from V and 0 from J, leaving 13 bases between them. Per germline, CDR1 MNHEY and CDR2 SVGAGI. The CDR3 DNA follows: TGTGCCAGCAGTTCCAGACCAAGGAGCTCCTACGAGCAGTACTTC. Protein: CASSSRPRSSYEQYF.

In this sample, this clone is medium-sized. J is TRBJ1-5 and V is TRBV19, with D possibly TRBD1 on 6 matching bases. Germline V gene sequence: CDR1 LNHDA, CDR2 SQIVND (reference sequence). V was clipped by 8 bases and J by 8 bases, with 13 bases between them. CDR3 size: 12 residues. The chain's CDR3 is CASQGNMEPQHF. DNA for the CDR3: TGTGCCAGTCAGGGGAATATGGAGCCCCAGCATTTT.